The clone carrying this TCR beta chain was seen only a few times. Its cognate antigen is unknown. Germline CDR1 MNHNS, CDR2 SASEGT. Trimming cost V 6 bases and J 2 bases, with 11 bases left between them. There are 14 residues in the CDR3. The data were taken from a study of shared clonotypes between healthy human individuals. The study, taken as a whole, reports: Several donors shared approximately 5% of their naive CD4 clonotypes.

Profiled with immunoSEQ multiplex PCR; TCRdb holds only in-frame clones, not every one. The sample consists of around 690,000 clones, around 91% of them appearing once. Sequencing was performed on memory CD8+ T cells from PBMCs. The sample's subset: CD45RO+ cells pooled with CCR7-negative TemRA cells. This sequence joins TRBV6-1 and TRBJ1-5; D might be TRBD1 (5 bases). The receptor's source is a man younger than 35 in good health. Some clones in this sample may be carry-over from other donors' samples. In DNA form, the CDR3 reads TGTGCCAGCAGCCTCGGGACCGGCAATCAGCCCCAGCATTTT. Residues: CASSLGTGNQPQHF.